The 25 T cell receptor beta chains in this list originate from one sample, sequenced in a study of identical twins. TCRdb recomputed calls from the 5' RACE reads with MiXCR, one row per CDR3 protein. Among roughly 190,000 distinct CDR3 sequences listed, 15% were seen once. The sample also formed part of further work on T cells expressing NK-cell markers.

Sequenced material: CD8+ T cells sorted from blood. Source of these receptors: a woman younger than 35 in good health.

V usage is TRBV20-1 and J usage is TRBJ1-2; a weak D match, TRBD1 (5 bases). V lost 4 bases and J lost 4, with 19 bases in between. CDR3 size: 15 residues. The germline gives CDR1 DFQATT, CDR2 SNEGSKA (reference sequence). Here the CDR3 reads CSATKTGTMRYGYTF. CDR3 DNA: TGCAGTGCTACTAAAACCGGGACTATGCGCTATGGCTACACCTTC.

J is TRBJ2-1 and V is TRBV6-5, with TRBD2 matching over 12 bases. Germline loops: CDR1 MNHEY, CDR2 SVGAGI. V shed 0 bases and J 5 bases; nucleotides not matched to a gene: 11. This CDR3 is built from 19 residues. The CDR3 DNA reads as TGTGCCAGCAGTTACTCCCCCTCCCTAGCGGGAGGGCCGCACAATGAGCAGTTCTTC. Translating it yields CASSYSPSLAGGPHNEQFF.

This clonotype was seen a handful of times. The V gene is TRBV6-5, the J gene TRBJ2-1; 9 bases fit TRBD1. With V trimmed by 2 bases and J by 4 bases, 3 bases remained unmatched. Per the germline V gene, CDR1 is MNHEY and CDR2 is SVGAGI. CDR3 length: 15 amino acids. CDR3 DNA: TGTGCCAGCAGTTACCTGGGACAGGGTTACAATGAGCAGTTCTTC. This sequence encodes CASSYLGQGYNEQFF.

The chain couples TRBV12-3 or TRBV12-4 to TRBJ2-3; 7 bases map to TRBD1. J lost 4 bases, V lost 5 bases, and 12 bases had no gene match. This CDR3 is 16 amino acids long. The CDR3 here is CASSHLGQLDPDTQYF. In DNA form, the CDR3 reads TGTGCCAGCAGTCACCTGGGACAGCTAGACCCAGATACGCAGTATTTT.

The chain combines TRBV6-2 or TRBV6-3 with TRBJ2-1, with a tentative D call TRBD1 (5 bases). Per the germline V gene, CDR1 is MNHEY and CDR2 is SVGEGT. The CDR3 has 11 residues. V dropped 5 bases and J dropped 15 bases, with 14 bases sitting between them. Here the CDR3 DNA reads TGTGCCAGCAGTCGAGACCTCGACAGGTTCTTC. It yields the protein CASSRDLDRFF.

J is TRBJ2-7 and V is TRBV12-3 or TRBV12-4; no definite D call. The CDR3 length is 14 residues. V was shortened by 5 bases and J by 0 bases, with 11 bases between the two germline ends. CDR3 sequence: CASSTSGRSYEQYF. The CDR3 DNA reads as TGTGCCAGCAGTACGAGTGGACGCTCCTACGAGCAGTACTTC.

In its sample, this clonotype was seen a few times. The chain combines TRBV18 with TRBJ2-1; 7 positions match TRBD2. CDR3 length equals 15 residues. Trimming cost V 0 bases and J 9 bases; bases outside gene matches: 8. Germline assignment: CDR1 KGHSH and CDR2 LQKENI. CDR3 coding DNA: TGTGCCAGCTCACCACCGGGAGGGCCAATGGGTGAGCAGTTCTTC. Its translation: CASSPPGGPMGEQFF.

The V gene is TRBV18, the J gene TRBJ2-7; D is possibly TRBD1 (6 bases). This CDR3 spans 16 amino acids. Trimming removed 1 base from V and 3 bases from J, with 16 bases in between. Germline CDR1 is KGHSH and CDR2 is LQKENI. This CDR3 reads CASSPLTGHKIYEQYF. The CDR3 DNA reads TGTGCCAGCTCACCACTAACGGGACATAAGATCTACGAGCAGTACTTC.

The rearrangement links TRBV7-6 to TRBJ2-5, with 8 nucleotides matching TRBD2. Germline assignment: CDR1 SGHVS and CDR2 FNYEAQ. The CDR3 loop spans 15 amino acids. J was trimmed by 5 bases and V by 5 bases; bases with no gene match: 10. CDR3 in amino acids: CASSTGGAGVETQYF. Written as DNA, the CDR3 is TGTGCCAGCAGCACCGGGGGAGCGGGGGTGGAGACCCAGTACTTC. The complete variable domain, with remaining parts taken from reference TRBV7-6 and TRBJ2-5, reads GAGVSQSPRYKVTKRGQDVALRCDPISGHVSLYWYRQALGQGPEFLTYFNYEAQQDKSGLPNDRFSAERPEGSISTLTIQRTEQRDSAMYRCASSTGGAGVETQYFGPGTRLLVL.

This clonotype was detected ten times or more. J is TRBJ1-2 and V is TRBV9; TRBD1 agrees at 7 bases. V lost 3 bases, J lost 5 bases, and 4 bases stayed unmatched. This CDR3 contains 13 residues. Germline assignment: CDR1 SGDLS and CDR2 YYNGEE. CDR3 sequence reads: CASSAGQSYGYTF. CDR3 nucleotide sequence: TGTGCCAGCAGCGCGGGACAGTCATATGGCTACACCTTC.

The chain employs TRBV29-1 and TRBJ2-2; D may be TRBD1 (5 bases). The V end was cut by 6 bases, the J end by 4 bases, with 12 bases between. CDR3 size: 13 residues. Germline CDR1 is SQVTM and CDR2 is ANQGSEA. The CDR3 protein is CSVQAPGTGELFF. CDR3 coding DNA: TGCAGCGTACAGGCCCCGGGCACCGGGGAGCTGTTTTTT.

This chain connects TRBV9 to TRBJ2-1, with TRBD2 matching over 12 bases. The germline CDR1 and CDR2 sequences are SGDLS and YYNGEE. J was trimmed by 9 bases and V by 3 bases; bases with no gene match: 7. The CDR3 has 15 amino acids. The CDR3 sequence: CASSAYLAGGGEQFF. DNA of the CDR3: TGTGCCAGCAGCGCATACCTAGCGGGAGGGGGTGAGCAGTTCTTC.

This clonotype has more than one count but fewer than ten. The V call is TRBV5-5, the J call TRBJ2-7; D tentatively fits TRBD1 or TRBD2 (5 bases each). Deletions cut 1 base from V and 0 bases from J, with 14 bases between. The CDR3 has 16 residues. CDR1 and CDR2 from the germline V gene are SGHKS and YYEKEE (reference sequence). CDR3 sequence reads: CASSLYGDGSSYEQYF. In DNA form, the CDR3 reads TGTGCCAGCAGCTTGTACGGGGACGGAAGCTCCTACGAGCAGTACTTC.

This clonotype was found many times. V and J are TRBV27 and TRBJ2-1; D is undetermined. Germline CDR1 reads MNHEY; CDR2 reads SMNVEV (reference sequence). V dropped 2 bases and J dropped 9 bases, with 8 bases sitting between them. The CDR3 extends over 12 amino acids. CDR3 bases: TGTGCCAGCAGTTTAAACTTGCGTGAGCAGTTCTTC. Its protein product is CASSLNLREQFF.

In its sample, this clonotype was seen a few times. This chain joins TRBV4-3 and TRBJ2-3; D is undetermined. V was shortened by 0 bases and J by 5 bases, with 12 bases between the two germline ends. The germline CDR1 and CDR2 sequences are LGHNA and YSLEER. The CDR3 consists of 15 residues. CDR3 sequence reads: CASSQDRAALDTQYF. Here the CDR3 DNA reads TGCGCCAGCAGCCAAGATAGGGCGGCCCTAGATACGCAGTATTTT.

The V and J genes are TRBV7-6 and TRBJ1-5; D is possibly TRBD1 (6 bases). Trimming removed 1 base at V and 0 bases at J, with 7 bases between. Germline V lookup: CDR1 SGHVS, CDR2 FNYEAQ. This CDR3 spans 15 amino acids. In DNA form, the CDR3 reads TGTGCCAGCAGCTTAGGGACAGATAGCAATCAGCCCCAGCATTTT. Translating gives CASSLGTDSNQPQHF. The full variable domain, in which reference TRBV7-6 and TRBJ1-5 provide the parts outside the CDR3, is GAGVSQSPRYKVTKRGQDVALRCDPISGHVSLYWYRQALGQGPEFLTYFNYEAQQDKSGLPNDRFSAERPEGSISTLTIQRTEQRDSAMYRCASSLGTDSNQPQHFGDGTRLSIL.

The CDR3 DNA reads as TGTGCCAGCGTTGCCGTCGGCGGGGAGCTGTTTTTT. Protein: CASVAVGGELFF. The chain has TRBV6-6 and TRBJ2-2; the D is unclear. CDR1 is MNHNY and CDR2 is SVGAGI in the germline V gene (reference sequence). The CDR3 sequence is 12 residues long. Trimming took 8 bases from V and 7 from J, leaving 11 bases between them.

The chain employs TRBV4-1 and TRBJ2-5; 7 nucleotides line up with TRBD2. Germline loops: CDR1 MGHRA, CDR2 YSYEKL. With 0 bases clipped from V and 2 bases from J, the junction kept 12 bases outside the gene matches. The CDR3 sequence is 18 residues long. CDR3 sequence: CASSQESRGLAVQETQYF. CDR3 DNA: TGCGCCAGCAGCCAAGAGTCTCGTGGTCTAGCGGTGCAAGAGACCCAGTACTTC.

This clonotype occurred a few times. The rearrangement links TRBV4-2 to TRBJ2-7; tentatively, D is TRBD1 (6 bases). CDR1 is LGHNA, CDR2 YNFKEQ, per germline. The CDR3 is 14 residues long. The V end was cut by 1 base, the J end by 6 bases, with 13 bases between. CDR3 in amino acids: CASSQGGAGAEQYF. CDR3 nucleotides: TGTGCCAGCAGCCAAGGGGGAGCAGGGGCCGAGCAGTACTTC.

This clonotype occurred a few times. The CDR3 DNA reads as TGTGCCAGCAGGTTCCTTGCCTATAATTCACCCCTCCACTTT. Protein sequence: CASRFLAYNSPLHF. V and J are TRBV5-6 and TRBJ1-6; D ambiguous. CDR1 SGHDT and CDR2 YYEEEE come from the germline V gene. The CDR3 is made up of 14 amino acids. V was clipped by 5 bases and J by 2 bases, with 8 bases between them.

This clonotype was seen a few times. The chain combines TRBV14 with TRBJ2-7, with D perhaps assigned TRBD1 or TRBD2 (5 bases each). There are 14 residues in the CDR3. V gave up 0 bases and J gave up 11 bases, with 17 bases separating them. Germline CDR1 reads SGHDN; CDR2 reads FVKESK. CDR3 nucleotide sequence: TGTGCCAGCAGCCAAGAAACTGGGGCTGCGAGGGAGTACTTC. Its protein is CASSQETGAAREYF.

This clonotype was picked up a small number of times. The chain uses TRBV12-3 or TRBV12-4 and TRBJ1-2, with a weak D call TRBD1 (5 bases). V was clipped by 5 bases and J by 8 bases, with 15 bases between them. The CDR3 loop spans 13 amino acids. For the CDR3, the DNA is TGTGCCAGCAGTCTCCGGGGACCGCAGGGCTACACCTTC. This encodes CASSLRGPQGYTF.

This sequence joins TRBV11-3 and TRBJ2-1, with a possible D match to TRBD2 (6 bases). This CDR3 has 15 amino acids. The germline gives CDR1 SGHNT, CDR2 YENEEA. The V and J ends lost 5 bases and 5 bases respectively, with 16 bases between them. DNA of the CDR3: TGTGCCAGCAGCACAAGACGGGAGCCTCACAATGAGCAGTTCTTC. It yields the protein CASSTRREPHNEQFF.

CDR3 bases: TGCAGCGTTGAAGGGGTAGACAGGGTCCTCGATGAGCAGTTCTTC. This encodes CSVEGVDRVLDEQFF. V and J are TRBV29-1 and TRBJ2-1; TRBD1 matches at 7 bases. The CDR3 sequence is 15 residues long. Germline CDR1 SQVTM, CDR2 ANQGSEA. The V gene end was trimmed by 1 base and the J gene end by 8 bases; junction bases not matched to a gene: 11.

CDR3 sequence: CASSLDDNQPQHF. The DNA for the CDR3 is TGTGCCAGCAGCTTAGATGACAATCAGCCCCAGCATTTT. The gene calls are TRBV7-8 and TRBJ1-5; unclear D gene. Trimming pared 1 base from V and 3 bases from J, leaving 4 bases between. CDR1 and CDR2 (germline): SGHVS, FQNEAQ. This CDR3 comprises 13 residues.